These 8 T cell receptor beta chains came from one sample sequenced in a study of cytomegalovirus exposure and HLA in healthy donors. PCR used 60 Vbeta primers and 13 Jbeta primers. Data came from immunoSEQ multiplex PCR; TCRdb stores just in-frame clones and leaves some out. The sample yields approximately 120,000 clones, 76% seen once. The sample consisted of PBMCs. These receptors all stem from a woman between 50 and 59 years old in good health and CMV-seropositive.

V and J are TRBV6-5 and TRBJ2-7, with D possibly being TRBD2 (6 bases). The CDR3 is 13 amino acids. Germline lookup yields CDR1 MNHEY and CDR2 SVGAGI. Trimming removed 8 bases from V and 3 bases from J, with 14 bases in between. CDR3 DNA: TGTGCCAGCCAAGGGAGGACCAGCTACGAGCAGTACTTC. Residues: CASQGRTSYEQYF.

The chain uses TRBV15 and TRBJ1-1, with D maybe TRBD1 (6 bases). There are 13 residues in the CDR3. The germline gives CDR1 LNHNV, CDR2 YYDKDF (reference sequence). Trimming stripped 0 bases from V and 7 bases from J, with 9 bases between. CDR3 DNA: TGTGCCACCAGCAGAGATCCCAGGGGTGAAGCTTTCTTT. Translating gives CATSRDPRGEAFF.

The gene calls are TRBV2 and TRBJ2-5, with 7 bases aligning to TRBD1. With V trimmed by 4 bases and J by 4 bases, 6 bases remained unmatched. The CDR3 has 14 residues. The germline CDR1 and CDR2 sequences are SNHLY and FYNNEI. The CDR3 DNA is TGTGCCAGCAGTGTGACAGGGAACGGAGAGACCCAGTACTTC. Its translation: CASSVTGNGETQYF.

This chain's CDR3 is CASSLDRGGGYTF. In DNA form, the CDR3 reads TGTGCCAGCAGTCTCGACAGGGGCGGGGGCTACACCTTC. The V gene is TRBV6-1, the J gene TRBJ1-2; 8 nucleotides agree with TRBD1. The CDR3 totals 13 residues. With 5 bases clipped from V and 8 bases from J, the junction kept 7 bases outside the gene matches. Germline assignment: CDR1 MNHNS and CDR2 SASEGT.

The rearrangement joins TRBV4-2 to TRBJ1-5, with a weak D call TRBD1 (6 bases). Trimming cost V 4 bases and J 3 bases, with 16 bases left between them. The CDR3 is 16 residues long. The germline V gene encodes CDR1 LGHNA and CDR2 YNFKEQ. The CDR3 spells CASSPHYRDPNQPQHF. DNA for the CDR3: TGTGCCAGCAGCCCGCATTACAGGGATCCCAATCAGCCCCAGCATTTT.

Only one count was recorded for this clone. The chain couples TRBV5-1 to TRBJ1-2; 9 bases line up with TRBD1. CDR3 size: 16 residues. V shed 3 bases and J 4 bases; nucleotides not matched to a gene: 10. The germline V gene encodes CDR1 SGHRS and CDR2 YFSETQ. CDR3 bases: TGCGCCAGCAGCTGGACCACAGGGGGCGCGGGCTATGGCTACACCTTC. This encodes CASSWTTGGAGYGYTF.

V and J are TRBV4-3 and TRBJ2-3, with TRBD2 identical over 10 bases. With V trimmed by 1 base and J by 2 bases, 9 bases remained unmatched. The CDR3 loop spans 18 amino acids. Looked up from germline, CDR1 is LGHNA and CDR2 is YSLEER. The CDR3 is CASSQGEGLAGATDTQYF. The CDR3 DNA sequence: TGCGCCAGCAGCCAAGGGGAGGGGCTAGCGGGGGCCACAGATACGCAGTATTTT.

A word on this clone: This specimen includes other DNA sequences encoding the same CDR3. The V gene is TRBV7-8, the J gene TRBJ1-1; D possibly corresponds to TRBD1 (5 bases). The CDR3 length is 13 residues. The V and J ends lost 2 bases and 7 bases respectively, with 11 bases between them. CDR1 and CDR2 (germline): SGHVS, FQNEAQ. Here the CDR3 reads CASSLRAGGEAFF. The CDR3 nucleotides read TGTGCCAGCAGCTTACGTGCGGGGGGTGAAGCTTTCTTT.